Listed here are 27 T cell receptor beta chains from one sample, sequenced in a study of T cell responses to AZD1222 COVID-19 vaccine listed by TCRdb under 2021. The time point label, read with the paper, signifies: baseline before first vaccination. The library was built by means of the immunoSEQ multiplex PCR assay. Held by TCRdb, this immuneACCESS table contains in-frame sequences only and omits some clones. Under half of the omission traces to an unresolved V gene where checked; the cause of the rest is unknown. The sample contains 90,000 to 120,000 clones, roughly 90% of them found a single time. The ten largest clonotypes hold roughly 6.5% of the sample. Sequencing was performed on peripheral blood, taken on day 0 of AZD1222 vaccination. These receptors were taken from an adult in good health.

The chain combines TRBV5-4 with TRBJ2-7; 7 nucleotides match TRBD1. Trimming at V came to 2 bases and at J to 3 bases, leaving 8 bases not matched to a gene. Germline CDR1 is SGHNT and CDR2 is YYREEE (reference sequence). This CDR3 comprises 15 residues. The CDR3 DNA reads as TGTGCCAGCAGCTTAGGGGGACAGAAAATCTACGAGCAGTACTTC. Translation: CASSLGGQKIYEQYF.

This chain links TRBV6-5 with TRBJ1-1; D unresolved. Trimming cost V 2 bases and J 11 bases, with 9 bases left between them. Germline V gives CDR1 MNHEY, CDR2 SVGAGI. The CDR3 consists of 11 residues. As DNA, the CDR3 is TGTGCCAGCAGTTACCTCGGGGAGGCTTTCTTT. This sequence encodes CASSYLGEAFF.

The chain uses TRBV30 and TRBJ1-5; a weak D match, TRBD1 (5 bases). V was cut by 0 bases and J by 9 bases, with 18 bases left in between. Per germline, CDR1 GTSNPN and CDR2 SVGIG (reference sequence). The CDR3 runs to 15 residues. CDR3 nucleotides: TGTGCCTGGAGTGTACGTGGGCAGGGCTCACGGCCCCAGCATTTT. Translated, it gives CAWSVRGQGSRPQHF.

The chain combines TRBV7-3 with TRBJ2-1; TRBD1 or TRBD2 may be the D gene (6 bases each). The V end lost 0 bases, the J end lost 6 bases, and 27 bases lay between the germline ends. Germline CDR1 SGHTA, CDR2 FQGTGA. The CDR3 extends over 20 amino acids. DNA of the CDR3: TGTGCCAGCAGCTTAACGGGGCCGACGGGGGCGGGTCTCCCGACCAATGAGCAGTTCTTC. It yields the protein CASSLTGPTGAGLPTNEQFF. Full variable domain (missing parts from reference TRBV7-3 and TRBJ2-1): GAGVSQTPSNKVTEKGKYVELRCDPISGHTALYWYRQSLGQGPEFLIYFQGTGAADDSGLPNDRFFAVRPEGSVSTLKIQRTERGDSAVYLCASSLTGPTGAGLPTNEQFFGPGTRLTVL.

The V and J genes are TRBV7-9 and TRBJ1-4; 7 nucleotides match TRBD1. CDR1 SEHNR and CDR2 FQNEAQ come from the germline V gene (reference sequence). CDR3 length equals 15 residues. V lost 1 base to trimming and J lost 4 bases; unmatched junction nucleotides: 3. CDR3 residues: CASSLGQGVNEKLFF. The DNA for the CDR3 is TGTGCCAGCAGCTTAGGGCAGGGGGTTAATGAAAAACTGTTTTTT.

The CDR3 loop is CASSSPRAAHQPQHF. The CDR3 DNA reads TGTGCCAGCAGTTCTCCCCGGGCTGCCCATCAGCCCCAGCATTTT. The genes are TRBV28 and TRBJ1-5; D gene unclear. The CDR3 sequence is 15 residues long. In germline, CDR1 is MDHEN, CDR2 SYDVKM. Trimming shortened V by 4 bases and J by 5 bases, and 15 bases separated the two germline ends.

The chain joins TRBV28 to TRBJ2-1; D is unresolved. V gave up 3 bases and J gave up 8 bases, with 20 bases separating them. The CDR3 length is 16 residues. Germline V lookup: CDR1 MDHEN, CDR2 SYDVKM. The CDR3 nucleotides read TGTGCCAGCAGTTTTAAAAGGTGGGCCGGGCAGGATGAGCAGTTCTTC. Amino acids: CASSFKRWAGQDEQFF.

V and J are TRBV5-5 and TRBJ1-5; 9 positions agree with TRBD1. This CDR3 contains 15 residues. CDR1 and CDR2 from the germline V gene are SGHKS and YYEKEE (reference sequence). V lost 5 bases and J lost 9; bases outside the gene matches: 12. The CDR3 nucleotides read TGTGCCAGCAGGCCTACCGGGACAGGGTTTCTGCCCCAGCATTTT. Encoded protein: CASRPTGTGFLPQHF.

V and J are TRBV12-3 or TRBV12-4 and TRBJ1-5; D possibly corresponds to TRBD1 (6 bases). The V end was cut by 5 bases, the J end by 4 bases, with 9 bases between. The CDR3 loop spans 13 amino acids. The CDR3 DNA follows: TGTGCCAGCAGTAGGGGGGCGAATCAGCCCCAGCATTTT. As protein: CASSRGANQPQHF.

V usage is TRBV28 and J usage is TRBJ2-7; D call uncertain. V dropped 5 bases and J dropped 3 bases, with 14 bases sitting between them. From germline, CDR1 is MDHEN and CDR2 SYDVKM. This CDR3 has 14 amino acids. The CDR3: CASSPNYSGYEQYF. The CDR3 DNA follows: TGTGCCAGCAGTCCCAACTATAGTGGCTACGAGCAGTACTTC.

V usage is TRBV4-2 and J usage is TRBJ2-5; unclear D gene. CDR3 length: 13 amino acids. V shed 3 bases and J shed 5 bases, with 10 bases lying between them. From germline, CDR1 is LGHNA and CDR2 YNFKEQ. This chain's CDR3 is CASSQGVGETQYF. CDR3 in DNA: TGTGCCAGCAGCCAGGGTGTAGGTGAGACCCAGTACTTC.

The rearrangement uses TRBV10-3 and TRBJ2-7, with 10 positions matching TRBD2. Trimming took 7 bases from V and 4 from J; bases not matched to a gene: 7. CDR3 length equals 14 residues. The germline gives CDR1 ENHRY, CDR2 SYGVKD. CDR3 DNA sequence: TGTGCCATCACCGGAGGAGCGGGAGGGTACGAGCAGTACTTC. Its translation: CAITGGAGGYEQYF.

The chain has TRBV13 and TRBJ2-2, with D maybe TRBD1 (5 bases). Trimming removed 11 bases from V and 4 bases from J, with 23 bases in between. CDR3 length equals 16 residues. The germline V gene encodes CDR1 PRHDT and CDR2 FYEKMQ (reference sequence). CDR3 bases: TGTGCCTTTCGATCGTACTCGGCAGGGTCCACCGGGGAGCTGTTTTTT. Its protein is CAFRSYSAGSTGELFF.

This clone has a single count. This chain connects TRBV6-1 to TRBJ2-3, with 10 bases aligning to TRBD2. Germline V gene data show CDR1 as MNHNS and CDR2 as SASEGT. The trim removed 2 bases at V and 5 bases at J, leaving 7 bases unmatched. This CDR3 is built from 16 residues. The CDR3, as DNA: TGTGCCAGCAGTGAAATGAGCGGGAGGGCCCGAGATACGCAGTATTTT. Its translation is CASSEMSGRARDTQYF.

The chain joins TRBV28 to TRBJ2-7, with 7 bases identical to TRBD2. V dropped 1 base and J dropped 4; count of bases not matched to a gene: 10. This CDR3 comprises 16 residues. Per germline, CDR1 MDHEN and CDR2 SYDVKM. This CDR3 reads CASSLFTGAGRYEQYF. The CDR3 bases are TGTGCCAGCAGTTTATTTACCGGGGCCGGGAGGTACGAGCAGTACTTC.

The V and J genes are TRBV19 and TRBJ1-3, with TRBD1 identical over 7 bases. The V gene end was trimmed by 5 bases and the J gene end by 8 bases; junction bases not matched to a gene: 3. This CDR3 contains 12 residues. Germline CDR1 LNHDA, CDR2 SQIVND (reference sequence). The DNA of the CDR3 is TGTGCCAGTAGTCGACAGGGCCACACCATATATTTT. It specifies CASSRQGHTIYF.

The J gene is TRBJ2-1, the V gene TRBV4-2, with D uncertain. The V end lost 2 bases, the J end lost 2 bases, and 16 bases lay between the germline ends. The germline V gene encodes CDR1 LGHNA and CDR2 YNFKEQ. The CDR3 has 17 amino acids. The CDR3 protein is CASSQPVPGEAYNEQFF. The CDR3 nucleotides are TGTGCCAGCAGCCAACCAGTACCAGGAGAAGCCTACAATGAGCAGTTCTTC.

The gene calls are TRBV5-5 and TRBJ2-7; D is perhaps TRBD1 (5 bases). The V gene lost 3 bases and the J gene lost 3 bases, with 16 bases spanning the gap. CDR1 and CDR2 (germline): SGHKS, YYEKEE (reference sequence). The CDR3 consists of 15 residues. In DNA form, the CDR3 reads TGTGCCAGCAGCTCCACCACTACAGGAAACTACGAGCAGTACTTC. This gives the protein CASSSTTTGNYEQYF.

The genes are TRBV5-4 and TRBJ1-2; D unclear. The CDR3 runs to 13 residues. CDR1 is SGHNT and CDR2 is YYREEE in the germline V gene (reference sequence). Trimming removed 4 bases at V and 8 bases at J, with 15 bases between. The CDR3 DNA reads as TGTGCCAGCAGCGGGTACCTCTCTTACGGCTACACCTTC. Translated: CASSGYLSYGYTF.

The genes are TRBV5-1 and TRBJ1-5, with a weak D call TRBD1 (5 bases). V was shortened by 1 base and J by 6 bases, with 11 bases between the two germline ends. Germline values: CDR1 SGHRS, CDR2 YFSETQ. The CDR3 is 14 amino acids. The CDR3, as DNA: TGCGCCAGCAGCTTGTTGGGGGGAGCTCAGCCCCAGCATTTT. This translates into CASSLLGGAQPQHF.

The chain uses TRBV28 and TRBJ2-1, with TRBD2 matching over 11 bases. From germline, CDR1 is MDHEN and CDR2 SYDVKM. With V trimmed by 3 bases and J by 2 bases, 3 bases remained unmatched. This CDR3 comprises 16 residues. CDR3 residues: CASSFPGLAAYNEQFF. CDR3 in DNA: TGTGCCAGCAGTTTCCCGGGACTAGCGGCCTACAATGAGCAGTTCTTC.

The chain employs TRBV4-3 and TRBJ2-3, with no clear D. The length of the CDR3 is 14 residues. The ends were cut back, 4 bases at V and 2 bases at J, with 10 bases in the middle. Germline V gene sequence: CDR1 LGHNA, CDR2 YSLEER. CDR3 coding DNA: TGCGCCAGCAGCCTATGGACCTCCACAGATACGCAGTATTTT. This codes for CASSLWTSTDTQYF.

The chain uses TRBV7-2 and TRBJ2-7; 10 bases line up with TRBD1. V shed 3 bases and J 11 bases; nucleotides not matched to a gene: 10. CDR3 length equals 14 residues. Looked up from germline, CDR1 is SGHTA and CDR2 is FQGNSA. The CDR3 bases are TGTGCCAGCAGCTTCCAGACAGGGGGCGAACCTGAGTACTTC. Translated, it gives CASSFQTGGEPEYF.

The chain links TRBV7-8 to TRBJ2-3, with D unresolved. This CDR3 comprises 15 residues. V was cut by 5 bases and J by 1 base, with 13 bases left in between. Per the germline V gene, CDR1 is SGHVS and CDR2 is FQNEAQ. In DNA form, the CDR3 reads TGTGCCAGCAGCATCGGAGCGTCAGGCACAGATACGCAGTATTTT. Translated: CASSIGASGTDTQYF.

V is TRBV9 and J is TRBJ2-1, with TRBD2 matching 7 bases. V gave up 0 bases and J gave up 3 bases; unmatched junction bases: 3. The germline CDR1 and CDR2 sequences are SGDLS and YYNGEE. This CDR3 contains 15 residues. Here the CDR3 reads CASSVVPGGYNEQFF. The CDR3 DNA is TGTGCCAGCAGCGTAGTGCCGGGAGGCTACAATGAGCAGTTCTTC.

The V and J genes are TRBV2 and TRBJ1-6, with 7 bases identical to TRBD1. The junction had 3 bases not matched to a gene; V was cut back by 1 base and J by 9 bases. CDR3 size: 14 residues. Germline assignment: CDR1 SNHLY and CDR2 FYNNEI. The CDR3 coding sequence is TGTGCCAGCAGTGAAGGACAGGGCAGTTCACCCCTCCACTTT. Translated, it gives CASSEGQGSSPLHF.

V is TRBV7-9 and J is TRBJ1-1; no reliable D call. The CDR3 spans 14 residues. Germline V gene lookup returns CDR1 SEHNR and CDR2 FQNEAQ (reference sequence). V lost 1 base and J 5 bases, leaving 11 bases between the germline ends. CDR3 coding DNA: TGTGCCAGCAGCTTAGGGCAGGTGGGAACTGAAGCTTTCTTT. Encoded protein: CASSLGQVGTEAFF.